The 22 T cell receptor beta chains listed next were all sequenced from one sample in a study of spatial heterogeneity in lung cancer. Each CDR3 protein is one row after TCRdb ran MiXCR on the 5' RACE reads. The sample yields under 150,000 distinct CDR3 sequences, approximately 10% seen once. Time point described: blood at routine non-recurrence follow-up after resection. The material sequenced was PBMCs, taken at follow-up. Source of these receptors: a female donor with early-stage non-small cell lung cancer.

This clonotype was seen a few times. The chain is built from TRBV7-9 and TRBJ1-5; D unclear. The CDR3 runs to 15 residues. Germline loops: CDR1 SEHNR, CDR2 FQNEAQ (reference sequence). Trimming left V 5 bases short and J 2 bases short, with 13 bases between. The CDR3 loop is CASSPHMGGNQPQHF. For the CDR3, the DNA is TGTGCCAGCAGCCCCCACATGGGAGGCAATCAGCCCCAGCATTTT.

CDR3 sequence (DNA): TGTGCCAGCAGTGAGGGGGAGACCCAGTACTTC. Translation: CASSEGETQYF. The V and J genes are TRBV2 and TRBJ2-5, with D unresolved. In germline, CDR1 is SNHLY, CDR2 FYNNEI. V shed 3 bases and J shed 5 bases, with 4 bases lying between them. The CDR3 has 11 residues.

The V call is TRBV9, the J call TRBJ1-1, with D unclear. This CDR3 comprises 13 residues. Germline loops: CDR1 SGDLS, CDR2 YYNGEE. V lost 4 bases and J 3 bases, leaving 10 bases between the germline ends. CDR3 sequence: CASSSRSDTEAFF. For the CDR3, the DNA is TGTGCCAGCAGCTCGCGGTCCGACACTGAAGCTTTCTTT.

This clonotype was found a few times. The rearrangement links TRBV12-3 or TRBV12-4 to TRBJ2-1; 10 nucleotides line up with TRBD2. The CDR3 runs to 14 residues. V gave up 5 bases and J gave up 7 bases; unmatched junction bases: 5. CDR3 nucleotides: TGTGCCAGCAGTGGTAGCGGGAGGTTGAATGAGCAGTTCTTC. This translates into CASSGSGRLNEQFF.

This sequence joins TRBV2 and TRBJ1-5, with 9 nucleotides matching TRBD1. Trimming removed 6 bases from V and 5 bases from J; junction bases left unmatched: 5. The CDR3 has 14 residues. Germline-derived CDR1 and CDR2 are SNHLY and FYNNEI. DNA for the CDR3: TGTGCCAGCAGCCTCCGACAGGGGGATCAGCCCCAGCATTTT. This sequence encodes CASSLRQGDQPQHF.

This clonotype has a count of ten or more. The genes are TRBV19 and TRBJ2-5; D remains unclear. V lost 5 bases and J lost 1, with 8 bases in between. This CDR3 is built from 13 residues. Germline values: CDR1 LNHDA, CDR2 SQIVND (reference sequence). The CDR3 here is CASSYPGQETQYF. The CDR3 nucleotides are TGTGCCAGTAGTTACCCAGGCCAAGAGACCCAGTACTTC.

The rearrangement joins TRBV20-1 to TRBJ2-1; 11 nucleotides align to TRBD2. This CDR3 is built from 14 residues. Per germline, CDR1 DFQATT and CDR2 SNEGSKA (reference sequence). V lost 5 bases to trimming and J lost 2 bases; unmatched junction nucleotides: 2. In DNA form, the CDR3 reads TGCAGTGCTCCACTAGCGGGGGCCTACAATGAGCAGTTCTTC. Protein product: CSAPLAGAYNEQFF.

This clonotype has a handful of counts. V gene TRBV29-1 combines with J gene TRBJ1-3; 7 nucleotides agree with TRBD1. Germline trimming cut 4 bases from V and 1 base from J; bases unmatched to any gene: 1. Germline V gene data show CDR1 as SQVTM and CDR2 as ANQGSEA. There are 13 residues in the CDR3. Here the CDR3 reads CSVGRGSGNTIYF. The CDR3 nucleotides are TGCAGCGTTGGCAGGGGGTCTGGAAACACCATATATTTT.

This clonotype was counted at least ten times. V and J are TRBV7-9 and TRBJ1-1; D gene unclear. V was cut by 0 bases and J by 1 base, with 9 bases left in between. Germline assignment: CDR1 SEHNR and CDR2 FQNEAQ (reference sequence). This CDR3 contains 15 residues. CDR3 region: CASSLANSPNTEAFF. The DNA of the CDR3 is TGTGCCAGCAGCTTAGCAAACAGTCCGAACACTGAAGCTTTCTTT.

This clonotype has a count of ten or more. The chain is built from TRBV28 and TRBJ1-1; D is undetermined. Germline assignment: CDR1 MDHEN and CDR2 SYDVKM. The CDR3 runs to 14 residues. Trimming took off 4 bases at V and 4 bases at J, with 13 bases between the two ends. This CDR3 is CASSSARGVTEAFF. The CDR3 DNA sequence: TGTGCCAGCAGTTCGGCCCGCGGGGTCACTGAAGCTTTCTTT.

This chain joins TRBV2 and TRBJ2-3, with 9 positions matching TRBD1. Germline lookup yields CDR1 SNHLY and CDR2 FYNNEI. The CDR3 has 12 amino acids. The trim removed 4 bases at V and 14 bases at J, leaving 7 bases unmatched. This CDR3 reads CASSVGDRARYF. For the CDR3, the DNA is TGTGCCAGCAGTGTAGGGGACAGGGCCCGGTATTTT. The full variable domain, its missing parts supplied by reference TRBV2 and TRBJ2-3, is EPEVTQTPSHQVTQMGQEVILRCVPISNHLYFYWYRQILGQKVEFLVSFYNNEISEKSEIFDDQFSVERPDGSNFTLKIRSTKLEDSAMYFCASSVGDRARYFGPGTRLTVL.

The gene calls are TRBV25-1 and TRBJ1-2, with D tentatively TRBD1 (6 bases). Germline loops: CDR1 MGHDK, CDR2 SYGVNS. The V gene lost 1 base and the J gene lost 0 bases, with 9 bases spanning the gap. This CDR3 is 15 amino acids long. CDR3 coding DNA: TGTGCCAGCAGTGAATTCGGGACAACTAACTATGGCTACACCTTC. Protein product: CASSEFGTTNYGYTF.

V usage is TRBV4-2 and J usage is TRBJ2-3; 7 nucleotides align to TRBD2. This CDR3 region has 16 residues. After removal of 2 bases from V and 0 bases from J, the junction contained 5 bases not matched to a gene. In germline, CDR1 is LGHNA, CDR2 YNFKEQ. Here the CDR3 DNA reads TGTGCCAGCAGCCAAAATAGCGGGTCTAGCACAGATACGCAGTATTTT. Its protein product is CASSQNSGSSTDTQYF.

This clonotype was observed many times. The V gene is TRBV27, the J gene TRBJ2-2; no definite D call. The ends were cut back, 3 bases at V and 5 bases at J, with 4 bases in the middle. Germline values: CDR1 MNHEY, CDR2 SMNVEV (reference sequence). The CDR3 length is 12 residues. The CDR3 is CASSFGTGELFF. CDR3 DNA: TGTGCCAGCAGTTTTGGGACCGGGGAGCTGTTTTTT.

This chain uses TRBV28 with TRBJ2-1; D ambiguous. Trimming stripped 7 bases from V and 4 bases from J, with 5 bases between. Germline values: CDR1 MDHEN, CDR2 SYDVKM. The CDR3 is made up of 11 amino acids. CDR3 loop: CASTGYNEQFF. CDR3 nucleotide sequence: TGTGCCAGCACCGGGTACAATGAGCAGTTCTTC.

This clonotype occurred a few times. The V gene is TRBV19, the J gene TRBJ2-7; TRBD1 is a possible D gene (5 bases). The CDR3 loop spans 13 amino acids. The V gene lost 2 bases and the J gene lost 0 bases, with 5 bases spanning the gap. Germline assignment: CDR1 LNHDA and CDR2 SQIVND (reference sequence). CDR3 protein: CASSIQGSYEQYF. The DNA of the CDR3 is TGTGCCAGTAGTATACAGGGCTCCTACGAGCAGTACTTC. Combining the CDR3 with reference TRBV19 and TRBJ2-7 gives the whole variable domain DGGITQSPKYLFRKEGQNVTLSCEQNLNHDAMYWYRQDPGQGLRLIYYSQIVNDFQKGDIAEGYSVSREKKESFPLTVTSAQKNPTAFYLCASSIQGSYEQYFGPGTRLTVT.

With regard to this clonotype: A read error is possible here, since a much larger clone lies one base away. V usage is TRBV5-6 and J usage is TRBJ2-5; D gene ambiguous. This CDR3 comprises 11 residues. Germline V lookup: CDR1 SGHDT, CDR2 YYEEEE. The V end was cut by 4 bases, the J end by 0 bases, with 1 base between. The CDR3 DNA follows: TGTGCCAGCAGCCACCAAGAGACCCAGTACTTC. Translating it yields CASSHQETQYF.

V usage is TRBV6-1 and J usage is TRBJ1-5, with 7 bases matching TRBD1. This CDR3 spans 14 amino acids. Germline V gives CDR1 MNHNS, CDR2 SASEGT. The V segment lost 5 bases and the J segment 6 bases; nucleotides outside the gene matches: 7. DNA of the CDR3: TGTGCCAGCAGTATCACAGGGGCAGGTCAGCCCCAGCATTTT. The encoded protein is CASSITGAGQPQHF.

This clonotype appeared a few times. The rearrangement uses TRBV18 and TRBJ2-7, with TRBD1 matching over 9 bases. The length of the CDR3 is 13 residues. Germline values: CDR1 KGHSH, CDR2 LQKENI. After removal of 8 bases from V and 3 bases from J, the junction contained 5 bases not matched to a gene. CDR3 sequence reads: CASKQGANYEQYV. CDR3 DNA sequence: TGTGCCAGCAAACAGGGGGCAAACTACGAGCAGTACGTC.

This clonotype came up many times. This chain links TRBV7-2 with TRBJ2-7, with D unresolved. The CDR3 runs to 13 residues. Germline V gives CDR1 SGHTA, CDR2 FQGNSA. Deletions cut 0 bases from V and 6 bases from J, with 9 bases between. CDR3 DNA sequence: TGTGCCAGCAGCTTAGCCCTTCCCATCGAGCAGTACTTC. It codes for CASSLALPIEQYF.

The chain employs TRBV4-3 and TRBJ1-1; 8 nucleotides line up with TRBD1. Per the germline V gene, CDR1 is LGHNA and CDR2 is YSLEER. There are 14 residues in the CDR3. With V trimmed by 3 bases and J by 4 bases, 4 bases remained unmatched. For the CDR3, the DNA is TGCGCCAGCAGCCAGGTTGGACAGGGCACTGAAGCTTTCTTT. The encoded protein is CASSQVGQGTEAFF.

The chain employs TRBV7-9 and TRBJ2-3; the match to TRBD2 covers 12 bases. The CDR3 runs 21 residues. The V segment lost 5 bases and the J segment 0 bases; nucleotides outside the gene matches: 18. CDR1 is SEHNR and CDR2 is FQNEAQ in the germline V gene (reference sequence). The CDR3 DNA reads as TGTGCCAGCAGCCCTTCCAGACTAGCGGGAGCCAAGAGTGATAGCACAGATACGCAGTATTTT. Translation: CASSPSRLAGAKSDSTDTQYF.